These T cell receptor beta chains were read from a single sample in a study of cytomegalovirus exposure and HLA in healthy donors. Generated by immunoSEQ multiplex PCR, the TCRdb table keeps only in-frame clones and is missing some. The data show approximately 99,000 clones, nearly 97% seen once. The sample consisted of PBMCs. The source is a woman under 30 in good health and CMV-seronegative. Each CDR3 is given with its conserved first and last residue.

CDR3 | J | V
CASSGLAGVYNEQFF | TRBJ2-1 | TRBV5-6
CASTRGGRVDNEQFF | TRBJ2-1 | TRBV2
CATSSIPGGHQPQHF | TRBJ1-5 | TRBV15
CASNPHIRDREISGQPQHF | TRBJ1-5 | TRBV28
CASSQDGQGAYNSPLHF | TRBJ1-6 | TRBV4-2
CASSLGQGENTGELFF | TRBJ2-2 | TRBV7-9
CASSPERFGNQPQHF | TRBJ1-5 | TRBV7-8
CASSQDRGLAGGGPDTQYF | TRBJ2-3 | TRBV4-2
CASKEGAPYDEQYF | TRBJ2-7 | TRBV28
CASSLAASLGNEQFF | TRBJ2-1 | TRBV7-6
CASSSLDGEAFF | TRBJ1-1 | TRBV27
CASSASGVNEQYF | TRBJ2-7 | TRBV6-5
CASSLDRGGDSPLHF | TRBJ1-6 | TRBV7-9
CASRTDTTGYTF | TRBJ1-2 | TRBV5-1
CASRLFHSTDTQYF | TRBJ2-3 | TRBV25-1
CASSRGQGRIYSNQPQHF | TRBJ1-5 | TRBV19
CASSLGLNTEAFF | TRBJ1-1 | TRBV11-2
CASRGTGSGNTIYF | TRBJ1-3 | TRBV7-2
CASSYPVQETQYF | TRBJ2-5 | TRBV28
CASSLSPRQGGYGYTF | TRBJ1-2 | TRBV27
CASSVDGGALQETQYF | TRBJ2-5 | TRBV9
CASSLAGGPSYNEQFF | TRBJ2-1 | TRBV7-6
CASSPELGRINTGELFF | TRBJ2-2 | TRBV6-4
CASSQVGGVTEAFF | TRBJ1-1 | TRBV4-1
CASSQDWRGGTGANVLTF | TRBJ2-6 | TRBV4-3
CASSERLKLHEQYF | TRBJ2-7 | TRBV2
CASSEQGNEQFF | TRBJ2-1 | TRBV4-1
CASSPPGTSNTEAFF | TRBJ1-1 | TRBV7-2
CASSRGTSGGKVQFF | TRBJ2-1 | TRBV27
CASSLGPTETYEQYF | TRBJ2-7 | TRBV7-9
CDLRGAGYNEQFF | TRBJ2-1 | TRBV28
CASSPRQVVETQYF | TRBJ2-5 | TRBV19
CASSRTSGSSYEQYF | TRBJ2-7 | TRBV7-2
CASSYLGNHNSPLHF | TRBJ1-6 | TRBV6-5
CASSLSVSYEQYF | TRBJ2-7 | TRBV7-9
CASSLFRGGDNEQFF | TRBJ2-1 | TRBV28
CASSSAATNYYEQYF | TRBJ2-7 | TRBV27
CATQTGGYYNEQFF | TRBJ2-1 | TRBV28
CASSGENTEAFF | TRBJ1-1 | TRBV4-2
CASSYGQGDSQQYF | TRBJ2-7 | TRBV9